The 32 T cell receptor beta chains listed next were all sequenced from one sample in a study of T cell responses to AZD1222 COVID-19 vaccine. Assay: immunoSEQ multiplex PCR; the TCRdb copy retains only in-frame clones and omits some. The table records 200,000 or so clones, 85% to 95% of them present only once. Material: peripheral blood, obtained 28 days after the second AZD1222 dose. These receptors came from an adult who received the AZD1222 COVID-19 vaccine.

This chain joins TRBV18 and TRBJ2-3; D remains unclear. This CDR3 comprises 12 residues. CDR1 KGHSH and CDR2 LQKENI come from the germline V gene. V gave up 0 bases and J gave up 4 bases, with 2 bases separating them. CDR3 residues: CASSPPADTQYF. The CDR3 region has the DNA TGTGCCAGCTCACCACCGGCAGATACGCAGTATTTT.

V usage is TRBV9 and J usage is TRBJ1-6; weak D call: TRBD1 (5 bases). This CDR3 spans 17 amino acids. Looked up from germline, CDR1 is SGDLS and CDR2 is YYNGEE. Trimming took off 0 bases at V and 0 bases at J, with 10 bases between the two ends. The CDR3, as DNA: TGTGCCAGCAGCGTAGGGGACCGTAGCTCCTATAATTCACCCCTCCACTTT. Translation: CASSVGDRSSYNSPLHF.

The chain combines TRBV4-2 with TRBJ1-5, with D possibly being TRBD1 (5 bases). The CDR3 totals 15 residues. The V end lost 0 bases, the J end lost 5 bases, and 11 bases lay between the germline ends. CDR1 is LGHNA, CDR2 YNFKEQ, per germline. CDR3 sequence: CASSQDGTGDQPQHF. The DNA of the CDR3 is TGTGCCAGCAGCCAAGACGGGACGGGTGATCAGCCCCAGCATTTT.

The V call is TRBV28, the J call TRBJ2-5; perhaps TRBD1 as D (5 bases). This CDR3 is 11 amino acids long. Germline V gene sequence: CDR1 MDHEN, CDR2 SYDVKM. Trimming cost V 8 bases and J 5 bases, with 9 bases left between them. The CDR3 DNA reads as TGTGCCAGCTCAGGGCTGGAGACCCAGTACTTC. This translates into CASSGLETQYF. Filled out from reference TRBV28 and TRBJ2-5, the complete variable domain reads DVKVTQSSRYLVKRTGEKVFLECVQDMDHENMFWYRQDPGLGLRLIYFSYDVKMKEKGDIPEGYSVSREKKERFSLILESASTNQTSMYLCASSGLETQYFGPGTRLLVL.

Only a few counts were recorded for this clone. The chain joins TRBV7-8 to TRBJ1-6; 9 bases fit TRBD1. There are 15 residues in the CDR3. J lost 7 bases, V lost 3 bases, and 4 bases had no gene match. CDR1 and CDR2 (germline): SGHVS, FQNEAQ. CDR3 nucleotide sequence: TGTGCCAGCAGCTTTATAGGGACAGGGAATTCACCCCTCCACTTT. This translates into CASSFIGTGNSPLHF.

The genes are TRBV6-1 and TRBJ2-5; 9 bases are shared with TRBD2. Trimming took 0 bases from V and 4 from J; bases not matched to a gene: 6. This CDR3 is 16 amino acids long. Per germline, CDR1 MNHNS and CDR2 SASEGT. DNA for the CDR3: TGTGCCAGCAGTGAAGCCTCTAGCGGGGTTCGAGAGACCCAGTACTTC. Residues: CASSEASSGVRETQYF.

A word on this clone: This specimen includes other DNA sequences encoding the same CDR3. In nucleotides, the CDR3 is TGCGCCAGCAGCCTGCAGGGGGGCACTGAAGCTTTCTTT. The encoded protein is CASSLQGGTEAFF. The chain recombines TRBV5-1 with TRBJ1-1; the match to TRBD1 covers 7 bases. V was clipped by 4 bases and J by 4 bases; unmatched bases: 4. Germline V CDR1 and CDR2: SGHRS, YFSETQ. The CDR3 is made up of 13 amino acids.

The V and J genes are TRBV7-9 and TRBJ1-2; no firm D call. V gave up 1 base and J gave up 7 bases, with 7 bases separating them. CDR3 size: 12 residues. The germline V gene has CDR1 SEHNR and CDR2 FQNEAQ (reference sequence). The CDR3 region is CASSLEGSGYTF. The CDR3 DNA reads TGTGCCAGCAGCTTAGAAGGTAGTGGCTACACCTTC. The full variable domain, completed using reference TRBV7-9 and TRBJ1-2, is DTGVSQNPRHKITKRGQNVTFRCDPISEHNRLYWYRQTLGQGPEFLTYFQNEAQLEKSRLLSDRFSAERPKGSFSTLEIQRTEQGDSAMYLCASSLEGSGYTFGSGTRLTVV.

The rearrangement joins TRBV3-1 (or the pseudogene TRBV3-2) to TRBJ1-1; 8 nucleotides align to TRBD1. The V gene end was trimmed by 4 bases and the J gene end by 4 bases; junction bases not matched to a gene: 8. Per the germline V gene, CDR1 is LGHDT and CDR2 is YNNKEL (reference sequence). The CDR3 totals 15 residues. CDR3 DNA sequence: TGTGCCAGCAGCCCAATTCAAACAGGGGGCACTGAAGCTTTCTTT. Its protein product is CASSPIQTGGTEAFF.

The chain uses TRBV6-2 or TRBV6-3 and TRBJ1-2; D gene ambiguous. Trimming stripped 5 bases from V and 7 bases from J, with 14 bases between. CDR1 and CDR2 from the germline V gene are MNHEY and SVGEGT. There are 13 residues in the CDR3. CDR3: CASSGRIRSGYTF. As DNA, the CDR3 is TGTGCCAGCAGTGGGAGGATACGAAGTGGCTACACCTTC.

V and J are TRBV15 and TRBJ1-6; D gene unclear. The CDR3 contains 14 residues. Trimming took 0 bases from V and 7 from J, leaving 7 bases between them. Germline-derived CDR1 and CDR2 are LNHNV and YYDKDF (reference sequence). The CDR3 sequence: CATSRDLGNSPLHF. The CDR3 coding sequence is TGTGCCACCAGCAGAGATCTCGGCAATTCACCCCTCCACTTT. The variable domain in full, completed from reference TRBV15 and TRBJ1-6, reads DAMVIQNPRYQVTQFGKPVTLSCSQTLNHNVMYWYQQKSSQAPKLLFHYYDKDFNNEADTPDNFQSRRPNTSFCFLDIRSPGLGDTAMYLCATSRDLGNSPLHFGNGTRLTVT.

The gene calls are TRBV19 and TRBJ1-4; D remains ambiguous. Between the trimmed V and J ends, which lost 1 base and 11 bases, there was a span of 8 bases. Germline CDR1 is LNHDA and CDR2 is SQIVND (reference sequence). The CDR3 contains 12 residues. The CDR3 bases are TGTGCCAGTAGTATAGGATTGTCGAAACTGTTTTTT. This sequence encodes CASSIGLSKLFF. Drawing the rest from reference TRBV19 and TRBJ1-4, the complete variable domain is DGGITQSPKYLFRKEGQNVTLSCEQNLNHDAMYWYRQDPGQGLRLIYYSQIVNDFQKGDIAEGYSVSREKKESFPLTVTSAQKNPTAFYLCASSIGLSKLFFGSGTQLSVL.

The CDR3: CASSWRAATEAFF. CDR3 nucleotide sequence: TGTGCCAGCAGTTGGCGAGCAGCCACTGAAGCTTTCTTT. This chain links TRBV12-3 or TRBV12-4 with TRBJ1-1; D unresolved. The CDR3 spans 13 residues. Between the trimmed V and J ends, which lost 4 bases and 4 bases, there was a span of 10 bases.

V usage is TRBV10-3 and J usage is TRBJ1-6, with D hard to call. The CDR3 covers 16 residues. Germline loops: CDR1 ENHRY, CDR2 SYGVKD. The V gene lost 5 bases and the J gene lost 5 bases, with 16 bases spanning the gap. Written as DNA, the CDR3 is TGTGCCATCAGTCCGATGCCGGCCAGAAATAATTCACCCCTCCACTTT. This sequence encodes CAISPMPARNNSPLHF.

The chain has TRBV10-3 and TRBJ2-1; the match to TRBD1 covers 10 bases. V lost 5 bases to trimming and J lost 6 bases; unmatched junction nucleotides: 7. CDR3 size: 15 residues. Looked up from germline, CDR1 is ENHRY and CDR2 is SYGVKD. The DNA for the CDR3 is TGTGCCATCAGTACGGGACAGGGGCAAAGCAATGAGCAGTTCTTC. Its translation: CAISTGQGQSNEQFF.

The chain employs TRBV19 and TRBJ1-1, with D maybe TRBD1 (5 bases). Germline assignment: CDR1 LNHDA and CDR2 SQIVND (reference sequence). This CDR3 spans 15 amino acids. Between the trimmed V and J ends, which lost 10 bases and 1 base, there was a span of 19 bases. The CDR3, as DNA: TGTGCCATCAAAAACGACAGAAACGGGAACACTGAAGCTTTCTTT. The encoded protein is CAIKNDRNGNTEAFF. Together with reference TRBV19 and TRBJ1-1, the CDR3 gives the full variable domain: DGGITQSPKYLFRKEGQNVTLSCEQNLNHDAMYWYRQDPGQGLRLIYYSQIVNDFQKGDIAEGYSVSREKKESFPLTVTSAQKNPTAFYLCAIKNDRNGNTEAFFGQGTRLTVV.

The rearrangement joins TRBV27 to TRBJ1-2; possible D gene TRBD1, 5 bases. Germline assignment: CDR1 MNHEY and CDR2 SMNVEV (reference sequence). Trimming took off 4 bases at V and 7 bases at J, with 16 bases between the two ends. This CDR3 spans 14 amino acids. CDR3 sequence: CASSSVLPGGGYTF. For the CDR3, the DNA is TGTGCCAGCAGTTCGGTACTCCCGGGGGGTGGCTACACCTTC.

V gene TRBV12-3 or TRBV12-4 combines with J gene TRBJ1-1, with D hard to call. Trimming took 4 bases from V and 4 from J, leaving 7 bases between them. The CDR3 runs 12 residues. For the CDR3, the DNA is TGTGCCAGCAGTTCCATGGGCACTGAAGCTTTCTTT. Its translation is CASSSMGTEAFF.

V gene TRBV12-3 or TRBV12-4 combines with J gene TRBJ1-4, with D possibly matching TRBD1 (6 bases). Trimming took 9 bases from V and 7 from J, leaving 15 bases between them. This CDR3 comprises 13 residues. The CDR3 DNA is TGTGCCAGTGGATACAGGGTTAGTGAAAAACTGTTTTTT. Translating gives CASGYRVSEKLFF.

J is TRBJ2-7 and V is TRBV7-6; D unresolved. Trimming took off 1 base at V and 0 bases at J, with 16 bases between the two ends. Germline-derived CDR1 and CDR2 are SGHVS and FNYEAQ. The CDR3 runs 17 residues. CDR3 nucleotide sequence: TGTGCCAGCAGCTTAGTGGTTCCGCCGGATCACTCCTACGAGCAGTACTTC. It specifies CASSLVVPPDHSYEQYF.

The chain carries TRBV20-1 and TRBJ1-2; no definite D call. The CDR3 totals 11 residues. Trimming stripped 5 bases from V and 8 bases from J, with 12 bases between. CDR1 is DFQATT and CDR2 is SNEGSKA in the germline V gene (reference sequence). CDR3 residues: CSAEQLGGYTF. The CDR3, as DNA: TGCAGTGCTGAACAACTTGGGGGCTACACCTTC.

The V call is TRBV5-1, the J call TRBJ1-4; 10 bases align to TRBD1. The germline V gene has CDR1 SGHRS and CDR2 YFSETQ. V shed 4 bases, J shed 8 bases, and the junction held 8 bases outside the gene matches. CDR3 length: 15 residues. CDR3 coding DNA: TGCGCCAGCAGCCTAAAGGGACAGGGGCCCGAAAAACTGTTTTTT. Its protein is CASSLKGQGPEKLFF.

The V and J genes are TRBV30 and TRBJ2-7; D perhaps matches TRBD1 (5 bases). The CDR3 totals 11 residues. Germline assignment: CDR1 GTSNPN and CDR2 SVGIG (reference sequence). Trimming left V 3 bases short and J 3 bases short, with 6 bases between. CDR3 nucleotides: TGTGCCTGGAGGGACATCTACGAGCAGTACTTC. It yields the protein CAWRDIYEQYF.

V and J are TRBV28 and TRBJ2-1; tentative D call: TRBD2 (5 bases). This CDR3 has 15 residues. Germline V gives CDR1 MDHEN, CDR2 SYDVKM. The V end lost 4 bases, the J end lost 10 bases, and 20 bases lay between the germline ends. CDR3 protein: CASSSPATGGGEQFF. The CDR3 DNA reads TGTGCCAGCAGTTCCCCCGCTACGGGCGGAGGCGAGCAGTTCTTC.

The gene calls are TRBV19 and TRBJ2-7; no clear D gene. The V end lost 6 bases, the J end lost 6 bases, and 9 bases lay between the germline ends. The CDR3 has 11 residues. Per germline, CDR1 LNHDA and CDR2 SQIVND (reference sequence). The CDR3 nucleotides read TGTGCCAGTAGCTTCCGAGGCGAGCAGTACTTC. It yields the protein CASSFRGEQYF.

The rearrangement joins TRBV2 to TRBJ1-5, with D hard to call. V lost 6 bases and J 4 bases, leaving 7 bases between the germline ends. The CDR3 is 12 amino acids. In germline, CDR1 is SNHLY, CDR2 FYNNEI. CDR3 sequence: CASSETNQPQHF. The DNA of the CDR3 is TGTGCCAGCAGCGAGACGAATCAGCCCCAGCATTTT.

The chain carries TRBV7-9 and TRBJ1-2; possibly TRBD1 for D (5 bases). The germline CDR1 and CDR2 sequences are SEHNR and FQNEAQ (reference sequence). CDR3 length: 15 amino acids. V was clipped by 5 bases and J by 0 bases, with 13 bases between them. The CDR3 region is CASSQAGGPNYGYTF. In nucleotides, the CDR3 is TGTGCCAGCAGCCAAGCTGGGGGTCCTAACTATGGCTACACCTTC.

The chain joins TRBV5-6 to TRBJ1-2, with a tentative D call TRBD1 (5 bases). Germline V CDR1 and CDR2: SGHDT, YYEEEE. Trimming took off 3 bases at V and 8 bases at J, with 14 bases between the two ends. The CDR3 sequence is 13 residues long. CDR3 residues: CASSSFGGSGYTF. CDR3 sequence (DNA): TGTGCCAGCAGCTCGTTTGGGGGGAGCGGCTACACCTTC. Supplemented by reference TRBV5-6 and TRBJ1-2, the full variable domain reads DAGVTQSPTHLIKTRGQQVTLRCSPKSGHDTVSWYQQALGQGPQFIFQYYEEEERQRGNFPDRFSGHQFPNYSSELNVNALLLGDSALYLCASSSFGGSGYTFGSGTRLTVV.

Comments on this clone: Other DNA sequences in this specimen translate into the identical CDR3. V gene TRBV7-9 combines with J gene TRBJ1-1, with a possible D match to TRBD1 (5 bases). Trimming removed 4 bases at V and 1 base at J, with 7 bases between. Germline CDR1 reads SEHNR; CDR2 reads FQNEAQ (reference sequence). The CDR3 consists of 13 residues. CDR3 loop: CASSSQGNTEAFF. In DNA, the CDR3 is TGTGCCAGCAGCTCCCAGGGGAACACTGAAGCTTTCTTT.

CDR3 protein: CASSSRDNTDTQYF. In nucleotides, the CDR3 is TGTGCCAGCAGCTCTCGGGACAACACAGATACGCAGTATTTT. The chain couples TRBV3-1 (or the pseudogene TRBV3-2) to TRBJ2-3; tentatively, D is TRBD1 (6 bases). The CDR3 runs to 14 residues. V lost 5 bases and J lost 2, with 11 bases in between. CDR1 LGHDT and CDR2 YNNKEL come from the germline V gene (reference sequence).

J is TRBJ2-1 and V is TRBV2; TRBD2 matches at 10 bases. V shed 5 bases and J 0 bases; nucleotides not matched to a gene: 1. This CDR3 is built from 15 residues. Germline values: CDR1 SNHLY, CDR2 FYNNEI. CDR3 DNA sequence: TGTGCCAGCAGTTCTAGCGGGGGCTCCTACAATGAGCAGTTCTTC. Amino acids: CASSSSGGSYNEQFF.

V and J are TRBV2 and TRBJ1-1; 8 positions match TRBD1. V was clipped by 6 bases and J by 3 bases; unmatched bases: 9. The CDR3 is 15 amino acids. Per the germline V gene, CDR1 is SNHLY and CDR2 is FYNNEI. The CDR3 DNA is TGTGCCAGCAGGGACAGGGCAAAAAGAGACACTGAAGCTTTCTTT. It yields the protein CASRDRAKRDTEAFF.